What follows are 3 T cell receptor beta chains derived from one specimen sequenced in a study. Sequencing used immunoSEQ multiplex PCR; TCRdb keeps in-frame clones, though not all of them. The data contain 45,000 to 55,000 clones, roughly 93% of them singletons. The sample comprised PBMCs. The receptors originated from a middle-aged man with rheumatoid arthritis.

This clone showed up just once. The chain links TRBV6-5 to TRBJ1-2; no definite D call. Germline CDR1 and CDR2: MNHEY and SVGAGI. CDR3 length equals 15 residues. V shed 0 bases and J shed 5 bases, with 13 bases lying between them. The CDR3 coding sequence is TGTGCCAGCAGTTACTCGAGCGCTAAGGCATATGGCTACACCTTC. Protein sequence: CASSYSSAKAYGYTF.

The V call is TRBV30, the J call TRBJ1-6; D is undetermined. Trimming stripped 0 bases from V and 6 bases from J, with 12 bases between. There are 15 residues in the CDR3. CDR1 GTSNPN and CDR2 SVGIG come from the germline V gene (reference sequence). Here the CDR3 DNA reads TGTGCCTGGAGTGTACTCGCGGGAAGTAATTCACCCCTCCACTTT. Encoded protein: CAWSVLAGSNSPLHF. The whole variable domain, remainder taken from reference TRBV30 and TRBJ1-6, is SQTIHQWPATLVQPVGSPLSLECTVEGTSNPNLYWYRQAAGRGLQLLFYSVGIGQISSEVPQNLSASRPQDRQFILSSKKLLLSDSGFYLCAWSVLAGSNSPLHFGNGTRLTVT.

This chain joins TRBV5-1 and TRBJ2-1; 10 nucleotides match TRBD2. This CDR3 is built from 15 residues. CDR1 is SGHRS, CDR2 YFSETQ, per germline. The trim removed 0 bases at V and 9 bases at J, leaving 6 bases unmatched. This CDR3 reads CASSLEASGRLEQFF. The CDR3 DNA sequence: TGCGCCAGCAGCTTGGAAGCTAGCGGGAGACTTGAGCAGTTCTTC.